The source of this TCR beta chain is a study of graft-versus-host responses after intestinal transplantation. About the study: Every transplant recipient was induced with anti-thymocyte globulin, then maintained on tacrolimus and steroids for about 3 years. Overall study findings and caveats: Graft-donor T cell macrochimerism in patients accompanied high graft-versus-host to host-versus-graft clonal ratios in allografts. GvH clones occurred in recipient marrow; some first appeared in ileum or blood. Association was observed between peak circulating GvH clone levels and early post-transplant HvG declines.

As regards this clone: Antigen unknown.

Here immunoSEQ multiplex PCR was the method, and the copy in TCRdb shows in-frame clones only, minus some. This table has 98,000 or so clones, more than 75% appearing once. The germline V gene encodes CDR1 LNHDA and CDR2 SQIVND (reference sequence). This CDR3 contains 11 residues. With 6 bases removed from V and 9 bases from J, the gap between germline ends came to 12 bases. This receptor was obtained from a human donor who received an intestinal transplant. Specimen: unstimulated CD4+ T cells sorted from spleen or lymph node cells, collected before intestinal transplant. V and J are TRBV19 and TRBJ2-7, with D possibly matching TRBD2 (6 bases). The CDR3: CASREGRAQYF. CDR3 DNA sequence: TGTGCCAGTAGGGAGGGTCGGGCGCAGTACTTC.